The rows below give T cell receptor beta chains drawn from one sample of a study of blood T cell repertoires in COVID-19. Produced via immunoSEQ multiplex PCR; TCRdb's table is partial and in-frame only. Of around 300,000 clones in the sample, 90% were seen once. Sequencing was performed on PBMCs or T cells enriched from blood (not recorded which). These receptors were taken from a woman in her late teens or twenties with acute COVID-19. CDR3s include the opening cysteine and the closing phenylalanine or tryptophan. Fields, in order: clone size, D gene, V gene, J gene, CDR3 protein, CDR3 DNA. The D gene is left open where the match is weak. Clone size is shown for a subset of rows, as once, few, many or a class of expanded clone.

clone_size: -; d_call: TRBD1; v_call: TRBV12-3/TRBV12-4; j_call: TRBJ2-7; cdr3_aa: CASSSTGVHEQYF; cdr3_nt: TGTGCCAGCAGTTCCACAGGGGTCCACGAGCAGTACTTC
clone_size: -; d_call: -; v_call: TRBV9; j_call: TRBJ2-1; cdr3_aa: CASSPRLGSYNEQFF; cdr3_nt: TGTGCCAGCAGCCCTCGACTAGGTTCCTACAATGAGCAGTTCTTC
clone_size: -; d_call: -; v_call: TRBV19; j_call: TRBJ1-5; cdr3_aa: CASNSSHDQVERQSWPQHF; cdr3_nt: TGTGCCAGTAATTCTTCCCATGATCAGGTAGAAAGGCAATCATGGCCCCAGCATTTT
clone_size: -; d_call: TRBD1; v_call: TRBV10-1; j_call: TRBJ2-3; cdr3_aa: CASSEQGAVGDTQYF; cdr3_nt: TGCGCCAGCAGTGAGCAGGGGGCTGTTGGAGATACGCAGTATTTT
clone_size: -; d_call: -; v_call: TRBV12-3/TRBV12-4; j_call: TRBJ1-5; cdr3_aa: CASSLALHQPQHF; cdr3_nt: TGTGCCAGCAGTTTAGCCCTACATCAGCCCCAGCATTTT
clone_size: -; d_call: TRBD2; v_call: TRBV5-1; j_call: TRBJ2-1; cdr3_aa: CASSLGPASGNNEQFF; cdr3_nt: TGCGCCAGCAGCTTGGGACCCGCTAGCGGGAACAATGAGCAGTTCTTC
clone_size: once; d_call: TRBD1; v_call: TRBV5-1; j_call: TRBJ2-4; cdr3_aa: CASSLFSRDREGGNIQYF; cdr3_nt: TGCGCCAGCAGCTTGTTTAGCCGGGACAGGGAAGGGGGAAACATTCAGTACTTC
clone_size: -; d_call: TRBD2; v_call: TRBV2; j_call: TRBJ2-7; cdr3_aa: CASSDVGLATLEQYF; cdr3_nt: TGTGCCAGCAGTGATGTAGGACTAGCGACGCTCGAGCAGTACTTC
clone_size: -; d_call: TRBD1; v_call: TRBV5-6; j_call: TRBJ1-6; cdr3_aa: CASSLGDRAYSPLHF; cdr3_nt: TGTGCCAGCAGCTTGGGGGACAGGGCATATTCACCCCTCCACTTT
clone_size: -; d_call: -; v_call: TRBV6-1; j_call: TRBJ1-2; cdr3_aa: CASSEAAGSRRITSGYTF; cdr3_nt: TGTGCCAGCAGTGAAGCGGCAGGGTCGAGACGGATCACCTCAGGCTACACCTTC
clone_size: -; d_call: TRBD2; v_call: TRBV19; j_call: TRBJ2-1; cdr3_aa: CASSVSGSNNEQFF; cdr3_nt: TGTGCCAGTAGTGTTAGCGGGAGCAACAATGAGCAGTTCTTC
clone_size: -; d_call: TRBD1; v_call: TRBV5-3; j_call: TRBJ1-2; cdr3_aa: CARSPIGQGPTAVYGYTF; cdr3_nt: TGTGCCAGAAGCCCCATTGGACAGGGGCCCACGGCCGTTTATGGCTACACCTTC
clone_size: once; d_call: -; v_call: TRBV29-1; j_call: TRBJ2-3; cdr3_aa: CSVGRGTTDTQYF; cdr3_nt: TGCAGCGTAGGCCGCGGGACCACAGATACGCAGTATTTT
clone_size: -; d_call: -; v_call: TRBV24-1; j_call: TRBJ1-2; cdr3_aa: CATSGPNGNRDYGYTF; cdr3_nt: TGTGCCACCAGTGGTCCAAACGGGAACAGGGACTATGGCTACACCTTC
clone_size: -; d_call: -; v_call: TRBV4-3; j_call: TRBJ2-1; cdr3_aa: CASSPKSGTPLFF; cdr3_nt: TGCGCCAGCAGCCCTAAATCCGGGACTCCTTTGTTCTTC
clone_size: -; d_call: -; v_call: TRBV5-1; j_call: TRBJ2-7; cdr3_aa: CASSLDRYEQYF; cdr3_nt: TGCGCCAGCAGCCTCGACAGATACGAGCAGTACTTC
clone_size: -; d_call: TRBD2; v_call: TRBV11-2; j_call: TRBJ2-3; cdr3_aa: CASSREGRWTDTQYF; cdr3_nt: TGTGCCAGCAGCCGGGAGGGGAGGTGGACAGATACGCAGTATTTT